What follows describes a single T cell receptor (beta chain). Cohorts were determined from participant-reported clinical history. This sample is part of a study of blood T cell repertoires in COVID-19. The protocol was immunoSEQ multiplex PCR, while the TCRdb copy is restricted to in-frame clones and leaves out a portion. The table includes about 300,000 clones, around 86% detected once. The CDR3 totals 16 residues. The V gene's germline CDR1 is SGHKS and CDR2 YYEKEE (reference sequence). The V gene end was trimmed by 4 bases and the J gene end by 2 bases; junction bases not matched to a gene: 10. V usage is TRBV5-5 and J usage is TRBJ2-7, with 9 bases identical to TRBD1. The specimen sequenced was PBMCs or T cells enriched from blood (not recorded which). The clonotype was recovered from a man aged 25-45 years who had recovered from COVID-19. The CDR3 sequence is CASSPPGTGFTYEQYF. The CDR3, as DNA: TGTGCCAGCAGCCCCCCCGGGACAGGGTTTACCTACGAGCAGTACTTC.